The rows below give T cell receptor beta chains drawn from one sample of a study of blood T cell repertoires in COVID-19. Here immunoSEQ multiplex PCR was the method, and the copy in TCRdb shows in-frame clones only, minus some. Of approximately 280,000 clones listed, about 89% are singletons. Material for sequencing was peripheral blood. The receptors here all came from a man in his forties with acute or convalescent COVID-19. Both conserved end residues are trimmed from each CDR3.

CDR3 length,V gene,J gene,CDR3 protein
11,TRBV6-6,TRBJ1-2,ASSPGGRAGYT
13,TRBV12-5,TRBJ1-5,ASGGDSKGNQPQH
13,TRBV19,TRBJ1-5,ASSPPPGLNQPQH
11,TRBV19,TRBJ2-7,ATSRYAGGEQY
12,TRBV2,TRBJ1-1,ASSGDRSNTEAF
10,TRBV10-1,TRBJ2-1,ASSEPGTAQF
12,TRBV9,TRBJ1-6,ASSVTDYNSPLH
13,TRBV12-5,TRBJ1-2,ASGFLPGLLYGYT
14,TRBV7-9,TRBJ2-3,ASIMTRTSGGDTSY
12,TRBV19,TRBJ1-2,ASSTQGYNYGYT
14,TRBV18,TRBJ2-3,ASSPRDRLSADTQY
11,TRBV11-2,TRBJ2-1,ASSLATDNEQF
12,TRBV28,TRBJ1-2,ASSLSTGVSGYT
12,TRBV5-6,TRBJ1-2,ASRGTEANYGYT
15,TRBV27,TRBJ2-3,ASSSDPGGRGTDTQY
14,TRBV2,TRBJ2-7,ASKPPAGQDSYEQY
13,TRBV7-8,TRBJ1-6,ASSQRSLHNSPLH
13,TRBV5-5,TRBJ1-3,ASSLTGGDGNTIY
13,TRBV6-5,TRBJ1-6,ASHPRGRWNSPLH
15,TRBV7-2,TRBJ2-3,ASSLMGGGGHTDTQY
16,TRBV21-1,TRBJ1-3,ASSKKGTGSYSGNTIY
11,TRBV27,TRBJ2-1,ASSPTQGYEQF
11,TRBV12-3/TRBV12-4,TRBJ2-4,ASQAGAKNIQY
12,TRBV7-8,TRBJ2-2,ASPQALNTGELF
15,TRBV27,TRBJ1-2,AGHSLWTGGASNGYT
14,TRBV5-5,TRBJ1-3,ASSLTGGLFGNTIY